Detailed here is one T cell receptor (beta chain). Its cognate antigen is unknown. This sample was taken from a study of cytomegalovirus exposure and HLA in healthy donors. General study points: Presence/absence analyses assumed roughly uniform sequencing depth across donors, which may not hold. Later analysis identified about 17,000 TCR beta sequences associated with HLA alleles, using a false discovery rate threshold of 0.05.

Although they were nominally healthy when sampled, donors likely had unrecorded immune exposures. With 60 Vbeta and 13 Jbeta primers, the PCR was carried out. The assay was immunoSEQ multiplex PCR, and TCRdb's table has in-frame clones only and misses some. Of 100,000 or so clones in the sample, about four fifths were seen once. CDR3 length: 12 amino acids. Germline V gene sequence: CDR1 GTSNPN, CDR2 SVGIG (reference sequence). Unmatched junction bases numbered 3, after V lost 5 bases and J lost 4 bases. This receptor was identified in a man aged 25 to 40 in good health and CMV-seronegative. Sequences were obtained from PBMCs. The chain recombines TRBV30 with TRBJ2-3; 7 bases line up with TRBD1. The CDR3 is CAWDRVADTQYF. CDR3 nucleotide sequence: TGTGCCTGGGACAGGGTGGCAGATACGCAGTATTTT.